The rows below give T cell receptor beta chains drawn from one sample of a study of CD8+ T cells in alopecia areata. The assay was immunoSEQ multiplex PCR, and TCRdb's table has in-frame clones only and misses some. In the table there are approximately 150,000 clones, 60% of which are singletons. This sample comprised CD4+ T cells sorted from blood, obtained at week 24, from a patient treated with tofacitinib. These receptors were obtained from a human donor with alopecia areata. The CDR3 runs from the conserved cysteine through the conserved F or W. Each record gives: D gene, J gene, V gene, clone size, CDR3 protein, CDR3 DNA. D genes are given only for firm matches. Size tells how often a clone was seen (once, few, many) or the class of an expanded clone, and some rows leave it out.

. TRBJ1-2 TRBV6-1 once CASSETGDYGYTF TGTGCCAGCAGTGAAACAGGAGACTATGGCTACACCTTC
TRBD1 TRBJ1-4 TRBV29-1 . CSVVPGQGREKLFF TGCAGCGTTGTTCCTGGACAGGGGCGTGAAAAACTGTTTTTT
. TRBJ1-1 TRBV5-6 . CASSEGRSNAEAFF TGTGCCAGCAGCGAAGGGCGATCGAACGCTGAAGCTTTCTTT
. TRBJ2-5 TRBV5-1 . CASSFGRVQETQYF TGCGCCAGCAGCTTCGGCAGGGTCCAAGAGACCCAGTACTTC
TRBD1 TRBJ2-3 TRBV30 . CAWTPGQGKGTQYF TGTGCCTGGACCCCGGGACAGGGTAAAGGTACGCAGTATTTT
TRBD1 TRBJ1-6 TRBV27 . CASRGGDRANSPLHF TGTGCCAGCAGGGGGGGGGACAGGGCCAATTCACCCCTCCACTTT
. TRBJ2-2 TRBV30 . CAWCRQDTGELFF TGTGCCTGGTGTCGACAGGACACCGGGGAGCTGTTTTTT
. TRBJ2-3 TRBV29-1 few CSVEGDTDTQYF TGCAGCGTTGAGGGGGACACAGATACGCAGTATTTT
TRBD1 TRBJ1-2 TRBV25-1 . CASSEGDRGPYGYTF TGTGCCAGCAGTGAAGGGGACAGGGGTCCCTATGGCTACACCTTC
. TRBJ1-2 TRBV10-2 few CASSEGGAGYTF TGCGCCAGCAGTGAAGGGGGAGCTGGCTACACCTTC
. TRBJ1-1 TRBV30 . CAWSGTWPTEAFF TGTGCCTGGAGTGGAACCTGGCCCACTGAAGCTTTCTTT
TRBD1 TRBJ2-3 TRBV15 . CATSREGTGPDTQYF TGTGCCACCAGCAGAGAAGGGACAGGGCCGGATACGCAGTATTTT
. TRBJ1-2 TRBV29-1 . CSVASPSERGYTF TGCAGCGTTGCCTCTCCCTCGGAGCGTGGCTACACCTTC
TRBD1 TRBJ1-1 TRBV11-3 few CASSFRDSHEAFF TGTGCCAGCAGCTTCCGGGACAGCCATGAAGCTTTCTTT
. TRBJ2-3 TRBV29-1 few CSVEGWPSTDTQYF TGCAGCGTTGAAGGGTGGCCTAGCACAGATACGCAGTATTTT
TRBD1 TRBJ2-2 TRBV6-5 . CASSRAGGFAGELFF TGTGCCAGCAGCCGCGCAGGGGGTTTTGCCGGGGAGCTGTTTTTT
. TRBJ2-7 TRBV25-1 few CASSDTYEQYF TGTGCCAGCTCGGATACCTACGAGCAGTACTTC
. TRBJ2-5 TRBV2 once CASSEQTQYF TGTGCCAGCAGTGAACAGACCCAGTACTTC